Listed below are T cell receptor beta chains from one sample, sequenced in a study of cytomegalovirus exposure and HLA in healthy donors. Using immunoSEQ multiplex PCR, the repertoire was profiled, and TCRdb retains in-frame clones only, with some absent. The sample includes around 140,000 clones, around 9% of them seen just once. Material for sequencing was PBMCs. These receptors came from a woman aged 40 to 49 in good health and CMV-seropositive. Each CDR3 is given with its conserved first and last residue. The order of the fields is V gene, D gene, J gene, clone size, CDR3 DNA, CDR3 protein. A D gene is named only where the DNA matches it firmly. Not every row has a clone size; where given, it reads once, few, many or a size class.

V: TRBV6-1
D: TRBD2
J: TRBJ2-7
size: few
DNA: TGTGCCAGCAGTGCCTGGACTAGCGGGGTCTACGAGCAGTACTTC
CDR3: CASSAWTSGVYEQYF

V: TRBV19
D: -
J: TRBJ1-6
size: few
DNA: TGTGCCAGTAGTATCCAGGGGAATTCACCCCTCCACTTT
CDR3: CASSIQGNSPLHF

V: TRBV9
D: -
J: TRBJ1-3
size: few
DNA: TGTGCCAGCAGCGTAGCCCCCGGGGGGTCTGGAAACACCATATATTTT
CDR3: CASSVAPGGSGNTIYF

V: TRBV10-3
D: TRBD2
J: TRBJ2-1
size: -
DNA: TGTGCCATCAGTGAGTCGACGAAAGCGGGGGGGCCTTCGTATGAGCAGTTCTTC
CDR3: CAISESTKAGGPSYEQFF

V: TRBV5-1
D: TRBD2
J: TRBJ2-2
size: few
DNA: TGCGCCAGCAGCTTGGCGGCTAGCGGGGACACCGGGGAGCTGTTTTTT
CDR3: CASSLAASGDTGELFF

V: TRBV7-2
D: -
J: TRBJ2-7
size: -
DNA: TGTGCCAGCAGCTTAGCTATAGAAGGAGTCGAGCAGTACTTC
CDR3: CASSLAIEGVEQYF

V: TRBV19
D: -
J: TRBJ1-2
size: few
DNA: TGTGCCAGTAGTATCCGGAGAAACTATGGCTACACCTTC
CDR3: CASSIRRNYGYTF

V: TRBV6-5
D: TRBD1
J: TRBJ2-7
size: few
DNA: TGTGCCAGCGGACAGGAGATTGACGAGCAGTACTTC
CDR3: CASGQEIDEQYF

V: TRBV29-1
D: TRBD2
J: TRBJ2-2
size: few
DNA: TGCAGCGTTGCCTGGACTAGCGGGGGGACCGGGGAGCTGTTTTTT
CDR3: CSVAWTSGGTGELFF

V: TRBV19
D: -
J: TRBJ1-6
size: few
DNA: TGTGCCAGTAGCCGCCGGGGAGAGGACTCTAATTCACCCCTCCACTTT
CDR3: CASSRRGEDSNSPLHF

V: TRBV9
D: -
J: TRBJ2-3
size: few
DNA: TGTGCCAGCAGCGTAGGGTGGAGGTCAGATACGCAGTATTTT
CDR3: CASSVGWRSDTQYF

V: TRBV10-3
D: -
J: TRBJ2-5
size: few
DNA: TGTGCCATCAGTGAGCGGGGGGAGACCCAGTACTTC
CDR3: CAISERGETQYF

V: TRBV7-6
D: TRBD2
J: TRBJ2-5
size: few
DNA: TGTGCCAGCAGCCTAACGATCCGACTAGCGGGGGGCGTTGAGACCCAGTACTTC
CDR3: CASSLTIRLAGGVETQYF

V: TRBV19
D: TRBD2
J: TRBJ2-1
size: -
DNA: TGTGCCAGTAGTATAGCGGCCCGGGAGCGGGGGGGCCCCGAGGAGCAGTTCTTC
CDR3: CASSIAARERGGPEEQFF

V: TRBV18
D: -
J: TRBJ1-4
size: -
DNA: TGTGCCAGCTCACCACAAAACAGGGCAGGGGAAAAACTGTTTTTT
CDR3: CASSPQNRAGEKLFF

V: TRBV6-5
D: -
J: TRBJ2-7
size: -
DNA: TGTGCCAGCAGGGACGGGACCTACGAGCAGTACTTC
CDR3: CASRDGTYEQYF

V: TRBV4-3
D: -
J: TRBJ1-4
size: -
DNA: TGCGCCAGCAGCCAAGGGGCAGGGGCACCTAATGAAAAACTGTTTTTT
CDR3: CASSQGAGAPNEKLFF

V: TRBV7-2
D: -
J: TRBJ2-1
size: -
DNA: TGTGCCAGCAGCTTAGGACTATCCAGCTCCTACAATGAGCAGTTCTTC
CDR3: CASSLGLSSSYNEQFF

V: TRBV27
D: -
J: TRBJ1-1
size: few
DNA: TGTGCCAGCCTCCGGTGGGGCACACACACTGAAGCTTTCTTT
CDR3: CASLRWGTHTEAFF

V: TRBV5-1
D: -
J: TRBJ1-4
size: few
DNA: TGCGCCAGCAGCGGTACAGGGTTATCTAATGAAAAACTGTTTTTT
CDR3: CASSGTGLSNEKLFF

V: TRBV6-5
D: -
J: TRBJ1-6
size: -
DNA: TGTGCCAGCAGGAGGGACACGAATTCACCCCTCCACTTT
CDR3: CASRRDTNSPLHF

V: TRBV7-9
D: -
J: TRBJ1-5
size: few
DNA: TGTGCCAGCAGTAGGACAGAACAAAATCAGCCCCAGCATTTT
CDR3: CASSRTEQNQPQHF

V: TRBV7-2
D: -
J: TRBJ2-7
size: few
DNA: TGTGCCAGCAGCTTGATGACGGAGTCCTACGAGCAGTACTTC
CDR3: CASSLMTESYEQYF

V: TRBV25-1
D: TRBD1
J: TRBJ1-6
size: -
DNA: TGTGCCAGCAGCAGACAGGGGGATTCACCCCTCCACTTT
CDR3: CASSRQGDSPLHF

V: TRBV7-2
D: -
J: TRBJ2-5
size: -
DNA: TGTGCCAGCAGCCGACAGGTACAAGAGACCCAGTACTTC
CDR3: CASSRQVQETQYF

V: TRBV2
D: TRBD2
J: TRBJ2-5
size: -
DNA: TGTGCCAGCAACAAACCGGGACTAGGGTGGGCGGAGACCCAGTACTTC
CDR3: CASNKPGLGWAETQYF

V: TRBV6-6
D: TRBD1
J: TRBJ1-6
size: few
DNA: TGTGCCAGCAGTCCCGGACAGGGAGCGGTTTCACCCCTCCACTTT
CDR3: CASSPGQGAVSPLHF

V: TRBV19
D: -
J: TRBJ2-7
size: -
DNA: TGTGCCAGTAGTACTTCATACAGCTCCTACGAGCAGTACTTC
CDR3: CASSTSYSSYEQYF

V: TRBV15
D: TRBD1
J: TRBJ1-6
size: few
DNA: TGTGCCACTAGGTCAGGGGGAGTTTCACCCCTCCACTTT
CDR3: CATRSGGVSPLHF

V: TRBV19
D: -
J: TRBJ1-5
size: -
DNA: TGTGCCAGTAGTATAGGTCCAGGATTCACTTTGAGCAATCAGCCCCAGCATTTT
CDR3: CASSIGPGFTLSNQPQHF

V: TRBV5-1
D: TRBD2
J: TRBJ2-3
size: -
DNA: TGCGCCAGCAGTCTGGCGGGGGGGCACACAGATACGCAGTATTTT
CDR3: CASSLAGGHTDTQYF

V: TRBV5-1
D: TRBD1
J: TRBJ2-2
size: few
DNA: TGCGCCAGCAGCTTCACAGGGGACACCGGGGAGCTGTTTTTT
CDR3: CASSFTGDTGELFF

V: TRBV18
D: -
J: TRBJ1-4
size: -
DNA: TGTGCCAGCTCACCGACAGGAAATGAAAAACTGTTTTTT
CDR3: CASSPTGNEKLFF

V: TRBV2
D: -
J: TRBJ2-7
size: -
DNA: TGTGCCAGCAGTCTTAGGGAAACTAGCGAGCAGTACTTC
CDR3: CASSLRETSEQYF

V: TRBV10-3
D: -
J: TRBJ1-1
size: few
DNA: TGTGCCATCAGTGCCGGGGTGAACACTGAAGCTTTCTTT
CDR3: CAISAGVNTEAFF

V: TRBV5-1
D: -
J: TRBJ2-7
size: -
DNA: TGCGCCAGCAGCTTGGCCAACAGGGGAGGCGAGCAGTACTTC
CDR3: CASSLANRGGEQYF

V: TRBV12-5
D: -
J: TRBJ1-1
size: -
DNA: TGTGCTAGTGGTTTGTATACAGGTAGAAACACTGAAGCTTTCTTT
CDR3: CASGLYTGRNTEAFF

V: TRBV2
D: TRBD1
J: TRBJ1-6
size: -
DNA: TGTGCCAGCAGCGGGACAGGGAGCTCCTATAATTCACCCCTCCACTTT
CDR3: CASSGTGSSYNSPLHF

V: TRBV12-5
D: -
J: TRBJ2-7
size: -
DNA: TGTGCTAGTGGCCCAGGACTAACCTACGAGCAGTACTTC
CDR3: CASGPGLTYEQYF

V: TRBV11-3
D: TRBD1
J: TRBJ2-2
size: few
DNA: TGTGCCAGCAGTTTCGACAGGGAACTTGACGGGGAGCTGTTTTTT
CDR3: CASSFDRELDGELFF

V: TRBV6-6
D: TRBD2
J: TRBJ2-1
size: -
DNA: TGTGCCAGCAGTACCACCGGGCTCGGGGGAGGGGAGCAGTTCTTC
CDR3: CASSTTGLGGGEQFF

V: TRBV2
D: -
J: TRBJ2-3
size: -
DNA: TGTGCCAGCGCGGGCACAGATACGCAGTATTTT
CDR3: CASAGTDTQYF

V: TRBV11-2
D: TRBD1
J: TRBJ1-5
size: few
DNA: TGTGCCAGCAGTCCGGGACAGGGGGCTGAACAGCCCCAGCATTTT
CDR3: CASSPGQGAEQPQHF

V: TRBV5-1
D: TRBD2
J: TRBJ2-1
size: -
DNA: TGCGCCAGCAGCCCCCCAAGCGGGGGGGTATCGTACAATGAGCAGTTCTTC
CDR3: CASSPPSGGVSYNEQFF

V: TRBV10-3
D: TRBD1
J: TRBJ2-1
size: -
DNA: TGTGCCATCAGTGAGACAACAGGGGTTGAGCAGTTCTTC
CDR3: CAISETTGVEQFF

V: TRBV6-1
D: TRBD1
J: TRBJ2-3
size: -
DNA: TGTGCCAGTAGTGTCGTACAGGGGGCCCGCACAGATACGCAGTATTTT
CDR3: CASSVVQGARTDTQYF

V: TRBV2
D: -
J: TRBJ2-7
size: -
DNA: TGTGCCAGCAGTGAAGCGGGGACACTCTCCTACGAGCAGTACTTC
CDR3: CASSEAGTLSYEQYF

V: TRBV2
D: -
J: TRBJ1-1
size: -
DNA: TGTGCCAGCAGTCTTCAGGAGGGCACTGAAGCTTTCTTT
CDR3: CASSLQEGTEAFF

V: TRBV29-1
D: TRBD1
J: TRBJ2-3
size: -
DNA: TGCAGCGTCTACGGACAGGGGTCGGTTACAGATACGCAGTATTTT
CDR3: CSVYGQGSVTDTQYF